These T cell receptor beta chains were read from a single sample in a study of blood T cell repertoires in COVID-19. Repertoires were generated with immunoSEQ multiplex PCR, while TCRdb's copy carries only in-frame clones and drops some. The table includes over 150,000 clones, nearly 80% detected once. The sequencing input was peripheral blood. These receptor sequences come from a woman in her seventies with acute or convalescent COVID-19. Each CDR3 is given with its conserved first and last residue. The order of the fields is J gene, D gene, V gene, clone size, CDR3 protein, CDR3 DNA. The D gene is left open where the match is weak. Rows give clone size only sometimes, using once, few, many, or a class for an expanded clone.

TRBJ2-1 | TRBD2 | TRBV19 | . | CASSISVGTINEQFF | TGTGCCAGTAGTATATCTGTTGGGACTATAAATGAGCAGTTCTTC
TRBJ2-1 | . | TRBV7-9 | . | CASSPKQGWEQFF | TGTGCCAGCAGCCCAAAACAGGGATGGGAGCAGTTCTTC
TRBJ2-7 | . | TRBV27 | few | CASSRQSLSYEQYF | TGTGCCAGCAGCCGACAGAGTCTCTCCTACGAGCAGTACTTC
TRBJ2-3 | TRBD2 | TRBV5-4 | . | CASSRLAGGRADTQYF | TGTGCCAGCAGCCGACTAGCGGGAGGTAGGGCAGATACGCAGTATTTT
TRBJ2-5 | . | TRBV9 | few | CASSVDRSSGWRQETQYF | TGTGCCAGCAGCGTAGATAGGAGCAGCGGATGGCGACAAGAGACCCAGTACTTC
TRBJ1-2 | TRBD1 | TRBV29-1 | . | CSARGDYGYTF | TGCAGCGCCAGGGGGGACTATGGCTACACCTTC
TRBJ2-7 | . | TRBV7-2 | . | CASSESGLAYEQYF | TGTGCCAGCAGCGAATCAGGACTTGCCTACGAGCAGTACTTC
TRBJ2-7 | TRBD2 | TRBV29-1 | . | CSVLGGTGGTYEQYF | TGCAGCGTTCTCGGGGGAACGGGAGGGACGTACGAGCAGTACTTC
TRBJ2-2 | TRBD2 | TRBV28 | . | CASSSGTSGRRTGELFF | TGTGCCAGCAGTTCCGGGACTAGCGGGAGACGGACCGGGGAGCTGTTTTTT
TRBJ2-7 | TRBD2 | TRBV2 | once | CASRLAGGGEQYF | TGTGCCAGCAGATTAGCGGGAGGGGGCGAGCAGTACTTC
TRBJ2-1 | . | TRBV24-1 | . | CATSGSNNEQFF | TGTGCCACCAGCGGGAGTAACAATGAGCAGTTCTTC
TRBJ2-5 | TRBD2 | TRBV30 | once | CAWSVTAGGETQYF | TGTGCCTGGAGTGTAACCGCGGGAGGGGAGACCCAGTACTTC
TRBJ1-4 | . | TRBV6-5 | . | CASRISSNEKLFF | TGTGCCAGCAGGATTTCGAGTAATGAAAAACTGTTTTTT
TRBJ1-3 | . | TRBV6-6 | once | CASSYRGNTIYF | TGTGCCAGCAGTTACCGGGGAAACACCATATATTTT
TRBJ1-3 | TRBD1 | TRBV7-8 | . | CASSQGAGSGNTIYF | TGTGCCAGCAGCCAGGGGGCAGGGTCTGGAAACACCATATATTTT
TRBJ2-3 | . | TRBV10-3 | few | CAVNGGGSTDTQYF | TGTGCCGTCAATGGTGGGGGGAGCACAGATACGCAGTATTTT
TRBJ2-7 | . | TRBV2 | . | CASSLDSAYEQYF | TGTGCCAGCAGTCTAGACAGCGCCTACGAGCAGTACTTC
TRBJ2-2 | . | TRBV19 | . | CASSTLGITGELFF | TGTGCCAGTAGCACACTAGGGATCACCGGGGAGCTGTTTTTT
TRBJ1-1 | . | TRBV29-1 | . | CSGDNLNTEAFF | TGCAGTGGGGACAACCTGAACACTGAAGCTTTCTTT
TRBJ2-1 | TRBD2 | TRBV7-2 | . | CASSSTPGTSNEQFF | TGTGCCAGCAGCTCGACCCCCGGGACTAGCAATGAGCAGTTCTTC
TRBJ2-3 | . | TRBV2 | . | CASKIALGTDTQYF | TGTGCCAGCAAAATAGCTTTGGGCACAGATACGCAGTATTTT
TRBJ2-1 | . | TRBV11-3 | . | CASSLERAPNEQFF | TGTGCCAGCAGCCTGGAGCGGGCTCCCAATGAGCAGTTCTTC
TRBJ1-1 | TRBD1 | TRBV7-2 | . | CASSLEQGARNTEAFF | TGTGCCAGCAGCTTAGAGCAGGGGGCGAGGAACACTGAAGCTTTCTTT
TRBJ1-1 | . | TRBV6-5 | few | CASSYRGRTEAFF | TGTGCCAGCAGTTACCGGGGTCGCACTGAAGCTTTCTTT
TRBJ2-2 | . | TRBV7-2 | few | CASSLVPWGGTGELFF | TGTGCCAGCAGCTTAGTCCCCTGGGGAGGCACCGGGGAGCTGTTTTTT
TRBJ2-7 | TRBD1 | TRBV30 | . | CAWSLQGAGEQYF | TGTGCCTGGAGCCTACAGGGGGCCGGGGAGCAGTACTTC
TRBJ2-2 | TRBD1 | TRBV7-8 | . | CASSSGTVGELFF | TGTGCCAGCAGCTCAGGGACAGTCGGGGAGCTGTTTTTT